This entry is about one T cell receptor (beta chain). Its specificity is not known. These data belong to a study of cytomegalovirus exposure and HLA in healthy donors. Overall study results and limits: In an earlier analysis, in under 700 donors, most V segments appeared productive either ~90% or ~30% of the time.

Use of 60 Vbeta and 13 Jbeta primers characterized the PCR. Produced via immunoSEQ multiplex PCR; TCRdb's table is partial and in-frame only. The data hold about 150,000 clones, with around 77% observed a single time. The CDR3 loop spans 11 amino acids. Germline lookup yields CDR1 SQVTM and CDR2 ANQGSEA. The genes are TRBV29-1 and TRBJ2-1; possibly TRBD2 for D (6 bases). The material sequenced was PBMCs. This TCR derives from a man aged 30 to 45 in good health and CMV-seronegative. CDR3 loop: CSPTRHNEQFF. The DNA of the CDR3 is TGCAGTCCGACTAGACACAATGAGCAGTTCTTC.